The subject of this entry is one TCR beta chain. There are a few counts of this clonotype. Its antigen remains unidentified. No much larger clone is present one base from it, and per-base qualities are unavailable. Library preparation used PCR. Sequenced using an Illumina HiSeq 2500. To normalize quantification of the TCRbeta repertoire, the TCR libraries were built with molecular barcoding that relied on unique molecular identifiers. TCRdb passed the public sequencing reads through fastp at Q25 and MiXCR, retaining productive beta sequences. Rows merge per CDR3 protein into single entries with the most common DNA and genes. This sample gives approximately 400,000 distinct CDR3 sequences in total; approximately 10% of them show up just once. 4.5% to 6.5% of the sample goes to the ten largest clones. The record originates from a study of T-cell reconstitution after alpha-beta-depleted transplantation in children (dated by TCRdb to about 2016). Regarding the research as a whole: Using TCR repertoire profiling, the study quantitatively followed how T-cell immune reconstitution unfolded in children after TCRalphabeta/CD19-depleted allogeneic hematopoietic cell transplantation.

Spanning cysteine to phenylalanine, the CDR3 consists of 15 amino acids. Only the CDR3 portion is preserved as DNA: 45 bases, with reading frame beginning at the first base. CDR1 SGHTA and CDR2 FQGNSA are derived from the germline V gene. V and J lose 1 base and 5 bases, and a span of 14 bases separates them. This specimen was PBMCs from the stem cell graft donor, taken from the stem cell graft. This sequence was found in a human donor who donated a stem cell graft to a child with acute myeloid leukemia. The rearranged chain carries TRBV7-2 and TRBJ2-5, with the D gene tentatively TRBD1 or TRBD2, based on 6 matching bases in each. The CDR3 sequence is CASSLGGAGWETQYF. The nucleotide sequence reads as follows: TGTGCCAGCAGCTTAGGGGGGGCGGGGTGGGAGACCCAGTACTTC.